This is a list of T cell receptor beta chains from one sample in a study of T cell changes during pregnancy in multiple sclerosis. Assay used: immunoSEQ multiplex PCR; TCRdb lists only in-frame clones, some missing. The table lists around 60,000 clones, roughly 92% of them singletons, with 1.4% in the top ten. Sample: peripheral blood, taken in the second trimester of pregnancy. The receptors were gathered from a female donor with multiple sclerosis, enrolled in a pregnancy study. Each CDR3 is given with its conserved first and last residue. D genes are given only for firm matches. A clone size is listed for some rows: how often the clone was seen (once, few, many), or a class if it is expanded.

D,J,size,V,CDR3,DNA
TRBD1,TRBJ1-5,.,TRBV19,CASSILRTGRQPQHF,TGTGCCAGTAGTATACTACGGACAGGGAGACAGCCCCAGCATTTT
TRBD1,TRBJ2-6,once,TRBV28,CASSFHEADRGPPGANVLTF,TGTGCCAGCAGTTTCCACGAAGCGGACAGGGGGCCTCCTGGGGCCAACGTCCTGACTTTC
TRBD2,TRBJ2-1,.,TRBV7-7,CASSLGLAGAPYNEQFF,TGTGCTAGCAGCTTAGGACTAGCGGGAGCCCCCTACAATGAGCAGTTCTTC
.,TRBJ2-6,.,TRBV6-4,CASSDSGVSGANVLTF,TGTGCCAGCAGTGACTCAGGGGTCTCTGGGGCCAACGTCCTGACTTTC
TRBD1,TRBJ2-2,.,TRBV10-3,CAIRASTGEPGELFF,TGTGCCATCAGAGCCTCGACAGGGGAACCCGGGGAGCTGTTTTTT
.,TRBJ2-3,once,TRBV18,CASSPGLTDTQYF,TGTGCCAGCTCACCAGGCCTCACAGATACGCAGTATTTT
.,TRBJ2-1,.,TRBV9,CASSESGWRVNEQFF,TGTGCCAGCAGCGAGAGCGGGTGGCGGGTCAATGAGCAGTTCTTC
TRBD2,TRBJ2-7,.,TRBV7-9,CASSPILAGGSYEQYF,TGTGCCAGCAGCCCCATCCTAGCGGGAGGCTCCTACGAGCAGTACTTC
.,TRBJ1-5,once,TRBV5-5,CASSLGQQYSNQPQHF,TGTGCCAGCAGCTTGGGACAGCAATATAGCAATCAGCCCCAGCATTTT
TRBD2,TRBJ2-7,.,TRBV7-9,CASSLEGEGYEQYF,TGTGCCAGCAGCTTAGAAGGGGAGGGCTACGAGCAGTACTTC
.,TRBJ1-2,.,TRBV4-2,CASSQEGTGYGYTF,TGTGCCAGCAGCCAAGAGGGAACAGGGTATGGCTACACCTTC
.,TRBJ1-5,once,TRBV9,CASSPRWGEEPQHF,TGTGCCAGCAGCCCCAGGTGGGGGGAGGAGCCCCAGCATTTT
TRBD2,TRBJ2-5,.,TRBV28,CASKDSGVPETQYF,TGTGCCAGCAAAGATAGCGGGGTCCCGGAGACCCAGTACTTC
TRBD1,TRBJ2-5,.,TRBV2,CASRTRGRIETQYF,TGTGCCAGCAGGACCAGGGGGCGCATAGAGACCCAGTACTTC
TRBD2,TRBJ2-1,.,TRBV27,CASSSGLAGNEQFF,TGTGCCAGCAGTTCGGGACTAGCGGGCAATGAGCAGTTCTTC
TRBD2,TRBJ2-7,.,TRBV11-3,CASSLTSGSYEQYF,TGTGCCAGCAGCTTAACTAGCGGGAGTTACGAGCAGTACTTC
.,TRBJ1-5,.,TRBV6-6,CASSYPQGPQHF,TGTGCCAGCAGTTACCCACAGGGGCCCCAGCATTTT
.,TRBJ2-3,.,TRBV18,CASSPPVLEAQYF,TGTGCCAGCTCACCACCGGTTTTGGAGGCGCAGTATTTT
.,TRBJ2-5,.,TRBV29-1,CSVVGAEGGETQYF,TGCAGCGTCGTGGGGGCCGAAGGAGGAGAGACCCAGTACTTC
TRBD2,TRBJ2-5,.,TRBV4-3,CASSQGIAGDVETQYF,TGCGCCAGCAGCCAAGGTATAGCGGGAGATGTAGAGACCCAGTACTTC
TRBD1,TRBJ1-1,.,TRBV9,CASSAGTGGSGSEAFF,TGTGCCAGCAGCGCCGGGACAGGGGGCTCGGGGTCTGAAGCTTTCTTT
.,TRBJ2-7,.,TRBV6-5,CASSYSGREQYF,TGTGCCAGCAGTTACTCTGGGCGCGAGCAGTACTTC
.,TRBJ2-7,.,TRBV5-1,CASSLNRDEQYF,TGCGCCAGCAGCTTGAACAGGGACGAGCAGTACTTC
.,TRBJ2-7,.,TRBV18,CASSPRPGNSYEQYF,TGTGCCAGCTCACCACGTCCAGGGAATTCCTACGAGCAGTACTTC
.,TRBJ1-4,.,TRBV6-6,CASTLGGGDEKLFF,TGTGCCAGCACTCTCGGAGGGGGGGATGAAAAACTGTTTTTT
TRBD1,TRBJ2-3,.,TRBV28,CASSTTGPDTQYF,TGTGCCAGCAGCACGACAGGGCCCGATACGCAGTATTTT
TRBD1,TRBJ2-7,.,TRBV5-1,CASSFSGGTYEQYF,TGCGCCAGCAGCTTTTCAGGGGGCACCTACGAGCAGTACTTC
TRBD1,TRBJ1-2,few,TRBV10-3,CAISETGDGYTF,TGTGCCATCAGTGAGACAGGGGATGGCTACACCTTC
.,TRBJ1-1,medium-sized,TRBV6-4,CASSEQGENTEAFF,TGTGCCAGCAGTGAACAGGGCGAGAACACTGAAGCTTTCTTT
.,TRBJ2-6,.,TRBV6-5,CASASPTGANVLTF,TGTGCCAGCGCAAGCCCTACGGGGGCCAACGTCCTGACTTTC
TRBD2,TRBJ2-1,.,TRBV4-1,CASSQEVLAAASNEQFF,TGCGCCAGCAGCCAAGAAGTACTAGCGGCCGCAAGCAATGAGCAGTTCTTC
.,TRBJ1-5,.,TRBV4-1,CASSQDRSRGEVQPQHF,TGCGCCAGCAGCCAAGATCGAAGTCGGGGGGAGGTTCAGCCCCAGCATTTT
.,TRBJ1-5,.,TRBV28,CASSLRQVYQPQHF,TGTGCCAGCAGTCTTAGACAGGTCTATCAGCCCCAGCATTTT
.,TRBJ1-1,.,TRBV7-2,CASSAVSGLSTEAFF,TGTGCCAGCAGCGCCGTTTCGGGGTTGAGTACTGAAGCTTTCTTT
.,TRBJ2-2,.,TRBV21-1,CASSKAPLNTGELFF,TGTGCCAGCAGCAAAGCCCCCTTGAACACCGGGGAGCTGTTTTTT